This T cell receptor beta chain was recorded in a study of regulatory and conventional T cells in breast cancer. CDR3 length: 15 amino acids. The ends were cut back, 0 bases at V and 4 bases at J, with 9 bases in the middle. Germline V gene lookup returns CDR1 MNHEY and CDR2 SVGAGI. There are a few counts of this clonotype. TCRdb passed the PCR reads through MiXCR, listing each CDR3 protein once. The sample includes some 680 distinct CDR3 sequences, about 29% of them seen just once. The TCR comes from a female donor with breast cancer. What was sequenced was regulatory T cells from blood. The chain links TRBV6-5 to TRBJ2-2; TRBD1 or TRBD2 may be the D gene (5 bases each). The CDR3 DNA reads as TGTGCCAGCAGTTACTCAGCAGGGAGCACCGGGGAGCTGTTTTTT. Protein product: CASSYSAGSTGELFF.